This T cell receptor beta chain was recorded in a study of low-dose radiotherapy and immunotherapy resistance in tumors. Study information: The treatment that patients received was intravenous nivolumab 240 mg every two weeks plus ipilimumab 1 mg/kg every six weeks. Dosing of intravenous cyclophosphamide at 200 mg/m2 occurred every two weeks and took place one day prior to radiation and immunotherapy.

Documented time point: before trial treatment. Inclusion covered patients whose advanced solid tumors lacked tumor-infiltrating lymphocytes. TRAV- and TRBV-specific primers were used for first-strand cDNA, which covered alpha and beta chains. TCRs were put through approximately 20 PCR cycles of amplification with Phusion. A constant-region primer and the V-primer adapter served as the primer pair. Amplification (by in vitro transcription) was performed on isolated mRNA. MiXCR, run by TCRdb on the reads, gives a single entry per CDR3 protein. The sample lists 85,000 to 95,000 distinct CDR3 sequences; around 9.2% were seen once. Germline V lookup: CDR1 SGHTA, CDR2 FQGTGA. The CDR3 consists of 18 residues. Trimming stripped 5 bases from V and 0 bases from J, with 19 bases between. This clonotype has a count of ten or more.

Sequenced material: PBMCs, taken before treatment. The source of this sequence is a male donor with prostate cancer. The chain joins TRBV7-3 to TRBJ2-2, with a weak D call TRBD2 (6 bases). The CDR3 DNA reads TGTGCCAGCAGCCAAAGTCTAGCGCATGCCGCGAACACCGGGGAGCTGTTTTTT. Encoded protein: CASSQSLAHAANTGELFF.